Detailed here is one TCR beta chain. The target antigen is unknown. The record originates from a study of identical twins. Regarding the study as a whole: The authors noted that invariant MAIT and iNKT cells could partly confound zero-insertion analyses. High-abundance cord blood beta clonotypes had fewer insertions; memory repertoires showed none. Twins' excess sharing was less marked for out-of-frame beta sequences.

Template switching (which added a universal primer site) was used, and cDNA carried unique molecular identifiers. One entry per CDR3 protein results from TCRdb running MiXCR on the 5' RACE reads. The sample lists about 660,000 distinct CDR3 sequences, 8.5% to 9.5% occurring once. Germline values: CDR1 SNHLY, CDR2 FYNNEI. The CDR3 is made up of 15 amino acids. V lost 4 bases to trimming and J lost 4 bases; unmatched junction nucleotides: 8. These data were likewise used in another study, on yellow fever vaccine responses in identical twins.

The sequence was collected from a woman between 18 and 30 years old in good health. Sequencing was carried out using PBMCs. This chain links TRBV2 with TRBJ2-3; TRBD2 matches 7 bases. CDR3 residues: CASSVTSAGPDTQYF. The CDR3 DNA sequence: TGTGCCAGCAGTGTCACTAGCGCGGGACCAGATACGCAGTATTTT.